This T cell receptor beta chain stems from a study of Ad26.COV2.S vaccination and SARS-CoV-2 variants. Study information: The donor belonged to the COV1001 Ad26.COV2.S trial arm. The study gave Ad26.COV2.S intramuscularly, once or twice 56 days apart. Findings of the study overall: Placebo recipients and vaccine recipients were similar in non-spike TCR breadth.

Clones were sequenced by immunoSEQ multiplex PCR, and TCRdb holds only the in-frame ones, with some missing. The data contain under 500,000 clones, around 92% of them singletons. This clone showed up just once. Its antigen is not known. Treatment given: some 20 received Ad26.COV2.S at low or high dose, single or two shots; 5 received placebo; per-sample allocation not given. Day 63 after the first injection of vaccine or placebo was the sampling time. It was Wuhan-strain SARS-CoV-2 spike that the Ad26 vaccine vector expressed. The source of this sequence is a person between 18 and 65 years old who received the Ad26.COV2.S COVID-19 vaccine or a placebo. The sequenced sample was peripheral blood, obtained in a trial of Ad26.COV2.S vaccine versus placebo.

The CDR3 here is CASSPDRDEQYF. The CDR3, as DNA: TGTGCCAGCAGCCCAGACAGGGACGAGCAGTACTTC. The chain links TRBV11-2 to TRBJ2-7; 7 bases are shared with TRBD1. Trimming at V came to 5 bases and at J to 5 bases, leaving 3 bases not matched to a gene. CDR3 length: 12 residues. The germline V gene encodes CDR1 SGHAT and CDR2 FQNNGV.